These 15 T cell receptor beta chains share one sample of origin, sequenced in a study of cytomegalovirus exposure and HLA in healthy donors. 60 Vbeta and 13 Jbeta primers were used in PCR. The data were produced by immunoSEQ multiplex PCR, yet TCRdb's version contains in-frame clones alone and is incomplete. The sample has about 180,000 clones; 70% to 85% are singletons. The sequenced material came from PBMCs. The receptors stem from a man younger than 30 in good health and CMV-seronegative.

The rearrangement links TRBV27 to TRBJ2-3, with TRBD2 matching over 10 bases. The CDR3 covers 17 residues. The junction had 9 bases not matched to a gene; V was cut back by 4 bases and J by 2 bases. The germline gives CDR1 MNHEY, CDR2 SMNVEV (reference sequence). The CDR3 is CASSSPWTSGPTDTQYF. Here the CDR3 DNA reads TGTGCCAGCAGTTCCCCGTGGACTAGCGGTCCCACAGATACGCAGTATTTT.

This clone has a handful of counts. This chain uses TRBV7-2 with TRBJ2-3, with TRBD1 as a possible D gene (5 bases). Germline-derived CDR1 and CDR2 are SGHTA and FQGNSA. Deletions cut 0 bases from V and 4 bases from J, with 17 bases between. The CDR3 has 17 residues. The CDR3 loop reads CASSLAAQGRSPDTQYF. The CDR3, as DNA: TGTGCCAGCAGCTTAGCCGCTCAGGGCCGAAGCCCAGATACGCAGTATTTT.

The V gene is TRBV2, the J gene TRBJ2-3; TRBD2 aligns across 8 bases. In germline, CDR1 is SNHLY, CDR2 FYNNEI. The CDR3 loop spans 14 amino acids. The V gene end was trimmed by 3 bases and the J gene end by 5 bases; junction bases not matched to a gene: 4. The CDR3 loop is CASSEAGGGDTQYF. Here the CDR3 DNA reads TGTGCCAGCAGTGAGGCGGGAGGAGGAGATACGCAGTATTTT.

This chain uses TRBV27 with TRBJ2-7; D is undetermined. The length of the CDR3 is 13 residues. Germline V CDR1 and CDR2: MNHEY, SMNVEV (reference sequence). V was pared by 0 bases and J by 3 bases, with 6 bases between. The CDR3, as DNA: TGTGCCAGCAGTTTATCCTACAGCTACGAGCAGTACTTC. Translated, it gives CASSLSYSYEQYF.

This chain connects TRBV21-1 to TRBJ2-2; the table's D call TRBD1 went unverified against the DNA. TRBV21-1 constitutes a pseudogene. CDR3 length equals 15 residues. CDR3 DNA sequence: TGTGCCAGCAGCGACAGGGGGCCGGACACCGGGGAGCTGTTTTTT. As protein: CASSDRGPDTGELFF.

The gene calls are TRBV5-6 and TRBJ1-1; TRBD1 agrees at 9 bases. The CDR3 loop spans 13 amino acids. Germline CDR1 reads SGHDT; CDR2 reads YYEEEE. Trimming at V came to 0 bases and at J to 6 bases, leaving 0 bases not matched to a gene. The CDR3 region has the DNA TGTGCCAGCAGCTTGGGGGACAGGGCTGAAGCTTTCTTT. As protein: CASSLGDRAEAFF.

The gene calls are TRBV27 and TRBJ2-3, with D possibly TRBD2 on 5 matching bases. Germline V gives CDR1 MNHEY, CDR2 SMNVEV (reference sequence). This CDR3 is built from 16 residues. The V gene lost 4 bases and the J gene lost 2 bases, with 16 bases spanning the gap. The DNA of the CDR3 is TGTGCCAGCAGTTGGGCTAGCACGCCCTCCACAGATACGCAGTATTTT. Translated: CASSWASTPSTDTQYF.

CDR3 region: CASSLARGGTDTQYF. Here the CDR3 DNA reads TGTGCCAGCAGTTTGGCCCGGGGGGGGACAGATACGCAGTATTTT. This chain connects TRBV2 to TRBJ2-3; 8 positions match TRBD2. CDR1 and CDR2 from the germline V gene are SNHLY and FYNNEI. Trimming took 5 bases from V and 3 from J; bases not matched to a gene: 7. CDR3 size: 15 residues.

This sequence joins TRBV11-2 and TRBJ1-2; 12 bases are shared with TRBD1. Looked up from germline, CDR1 is SGHAT and CDR2 is FQNNGV. The CDR3 length is 17 residues. Trimming removed 5 bases from V and 4 bases from J; junction bases left unmatched: 11. The chain's CDR3 is CASSKPGQGAGGYGYTF. The DNA for the CDR3 is TGTGCCAGCAGCAAACCGGGACAGGGGGCGGGAGGCTATGGCTACACCTTC. The whole variable domain, filled in from reference TRBV11-2 and TRBJ1-2, reads EAGVAQSPRYKIIEKRQSVAFWCNPISGHATLYWYQQILGQGPKLLIQFQNNGVVDDSQLPKDRFSAERLKGVDSTLKIQPAKLEDSAVYLCASSKPGQGAGGYGYTFGSGTRLTVV.

The rearrangement uses TRBV9 and TRBJ1-4; 7 nucleotides agree with TRBD1. Germline lookup yields CDR1 SGDLS and CDR2 YYNGEE. V lost 2 bases and J lost 3; bases outside the gene matches: 10. CDR3 size: 17 residues. In DNA, the CDR3 is TGTGCCAGCAGCGTTGCAGGGAAAGGGGGCCCTAATGAAAAACTGTTTTTT. This translates into CASSVAGKGGPNEKLFF.

The chain combines TRBV5-1 with TRBJ2-1; 10 nucleotides agree with TRBD2. The CDR3 runs to 17 residues. Per the germline V gene, CDR1 is SGHRS and CDR2 is YFSETQ. J lost 1 base, V lost 5 bases, and 9 bases had no gene match. CDR3: CASSLAGAPSSYNEQFF. In DNA form, the CDR3 reads TGCGCCAGCAGTCTAGCGGGAGCGCCCTCTTCCTACAATGAGCAGTTCTTC. The full variable domain, with the rest looked up from reference TRBV5-1 and TRBJ2-1, is KAGVTQTPRYLIKTRGQQVTLSCSPISGHRSVSWYQQTPGQGLQFLFEYFSETQRNKGNFPGRFSGRQFSNSRSEMNVSTLELGDSALYLCASSLAGAPSSYNEQFFGPGTRLTVL.

A few counts support this clone. The chain employs TRBV7-2 and TRBJ2-1; TRBD2 is a possible D gene (5 bases). The CDR3 spans 14 residues. CDR1 and CDR2 from the germline V gene are SGHTA and FQGNSA. The CDR3 DNA reads TGTGCAACCGCCATAGGCGGGTCCTACAATGAGCAGTTCTTC. Protein sequence: CATAIGGSYNEQFF.

The rearrangement joins TRBV28 to TRBJ1-1; perhaps TRBD1 as D (5 bases). CDR1 is MDHEN and CDR2 is SYDVKM in the germline V gene. The length of the CDR3 is 14 residues. V shed 7 bases and J shed 2 bases, with 14 bases lying between them. The CDR3 DNA is TGTGCCAGCACCAAGCCAAGGGGAAACACTGAAGCTTTCTTT. This gives the protein CASTKPRGNTEAFF.

The chain links TRBV12-5 to TRBJ2-3; 10 positions agree with TRBD1. With V trimmed by 6 bases and J by 5 bases, 5 bases remained unmatched. The CDR3 runs to 14 residues. CDR1 and CDR2 from the germline V gene are LGHNT and FRNRAP. Here the CDR3 reads CASGLGQGKDTQYF. DNA of the CDR3: TGTGCTAGTGGCCTGGGACAGGGGAAAGATACGCAGTATTTT.

The chain uses TRBV7-8 and TRBJ1-1; weak D call: TRBD1 (5 bases). The CDR3 sequence is 12 residues long. The germline V and J ends were trimmed by 11 bases and 0 bases, with 10 bases remaining between them. The V gene's germline CDR1 is SGHVS and CDR2 FQNEAQ. CDR3 amino acids: CALGGVNTEAFF. As DNA, the CDR3 is TGTGCCTTGGGGGGGGTGAACACTGAAGCTTTCTTT.